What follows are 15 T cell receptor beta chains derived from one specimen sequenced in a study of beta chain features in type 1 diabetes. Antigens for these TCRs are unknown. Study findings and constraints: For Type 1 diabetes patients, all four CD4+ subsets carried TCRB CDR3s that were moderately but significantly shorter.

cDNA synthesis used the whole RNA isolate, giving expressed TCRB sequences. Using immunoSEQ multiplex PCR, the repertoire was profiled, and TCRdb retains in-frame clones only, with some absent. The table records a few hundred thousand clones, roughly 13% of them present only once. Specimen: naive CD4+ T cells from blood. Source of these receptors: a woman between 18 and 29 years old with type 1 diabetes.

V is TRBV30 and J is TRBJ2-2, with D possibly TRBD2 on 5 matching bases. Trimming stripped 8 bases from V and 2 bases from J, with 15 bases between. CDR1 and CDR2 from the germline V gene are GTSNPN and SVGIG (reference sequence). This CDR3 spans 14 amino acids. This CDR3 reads CAGKAAGNTGELFF. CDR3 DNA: TGTGCCGGGAAAGCCGCGGGCAACACCGGGGAGCTGTTTTTT.

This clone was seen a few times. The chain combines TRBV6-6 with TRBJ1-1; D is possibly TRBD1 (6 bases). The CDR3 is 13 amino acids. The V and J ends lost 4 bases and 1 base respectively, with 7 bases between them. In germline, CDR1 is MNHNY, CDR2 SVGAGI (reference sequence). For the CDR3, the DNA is TGTGCCAGCAGTTCGACAGGGAACACTGAAGCTTTCTTT. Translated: CASSSTGNTEAFF.

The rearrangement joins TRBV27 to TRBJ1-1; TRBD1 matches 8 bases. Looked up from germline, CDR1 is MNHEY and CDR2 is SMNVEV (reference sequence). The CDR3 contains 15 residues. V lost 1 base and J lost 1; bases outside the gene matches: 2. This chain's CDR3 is CASSLYRGGNTEAFF. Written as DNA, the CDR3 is TGTGCCAGCAGTTTATACAGGGGGGGGAACACTGAAGCTTTCTTT.

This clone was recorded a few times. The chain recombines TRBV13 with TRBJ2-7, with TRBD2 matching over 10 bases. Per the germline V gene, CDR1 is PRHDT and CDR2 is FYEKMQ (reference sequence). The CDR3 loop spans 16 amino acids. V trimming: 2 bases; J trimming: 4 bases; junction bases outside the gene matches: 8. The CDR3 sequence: CASSLRLAGAAYEQYF. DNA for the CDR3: TGTGCCAGCAGCTTAAGGCTAGCGGGAGCCGCGTACGAGCAGTACTTC.

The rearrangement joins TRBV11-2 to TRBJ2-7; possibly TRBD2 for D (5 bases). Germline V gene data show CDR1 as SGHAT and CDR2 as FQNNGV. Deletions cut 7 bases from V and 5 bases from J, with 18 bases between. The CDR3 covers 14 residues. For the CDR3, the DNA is TGTGCCAGCACCGGAGGCTTTTCTCAACACGAGCAGTACTTC. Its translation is CASTGGFSQHEQYF.

Here the CDR3 reads CASSLKTGEQFF. DNA of the CDR3: TGCGCCAGCAGCTTAAAGACGGGTGAGCAGTTCTTC. J is TRBJ2-1 and V is TRBV4-3; unclear D gene. The CDR3 totals 12 residues. CDR1 and CDR2 from the germline V gene are LGHNA and YSLEER. V shed 5 bases and J shed 9 bases, with 11 bases lying between them.

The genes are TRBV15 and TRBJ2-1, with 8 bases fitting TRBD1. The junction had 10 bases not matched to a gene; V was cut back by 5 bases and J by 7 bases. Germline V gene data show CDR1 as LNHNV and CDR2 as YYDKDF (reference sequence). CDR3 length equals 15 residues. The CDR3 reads CATSRRDRLKNEQFF. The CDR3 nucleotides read TGTGCCACCAGCCGCAGGGACAGGCTAAAAAATGAGCAGTTCTTC.

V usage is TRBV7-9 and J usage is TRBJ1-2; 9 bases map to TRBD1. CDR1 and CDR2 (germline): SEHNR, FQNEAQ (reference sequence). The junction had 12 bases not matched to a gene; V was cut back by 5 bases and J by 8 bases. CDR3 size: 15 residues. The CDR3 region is CASSPQGAGPLGYTF. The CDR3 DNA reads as TGTGCCAGCAGCCCACAGGGGGCCGGACCCCTAGGCTACACCTTC.

CDR3 region: CASSLGTLFNEQFF. DNA of the CDR3: TGTGCCAGCAGTTTAGGGACTCTCTTCAATGAGCAGTTCTTC. The chain couples TRBV28 to TRBJ2-1, with D possibly TRBD2 on 6 matching bases. The CDR3 consists of 14 residues. The V and J ends lost 2 bases and 6 bases respectively, with 11 bases between them. Per germline, CDR1 MDHEN and CDR2 SYDVKM.

The CDR3 sequence: CAWSLPHRFTGGYTF. In DNA form, the CDR3 reads TGTGCCTGGAGCCTCCCCCACAGGTTCACGGGTGGCTACACCTTC. J is TRBJ1-2 and V is TRBV30, with a possible D match to TRBD1 (5 bases). CDR3 length equals 15 residues. Between the trimmed V and J ends, which lost 3 bases and 7 bases, there was a span of 21 bases. From germline, CDR1 is GTSNPN and CDR2 SVGIG (reference sequence).

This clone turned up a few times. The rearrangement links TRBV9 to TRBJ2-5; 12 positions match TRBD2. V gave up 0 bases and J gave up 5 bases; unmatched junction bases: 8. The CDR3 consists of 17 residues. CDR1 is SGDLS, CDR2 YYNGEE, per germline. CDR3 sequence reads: CASSVGASGGDWETQYF. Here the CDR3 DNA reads TGTGCCAGCAGCGTAGGCGCTAGCGGGGGGGATTGGGAGACCCAGTACTTC. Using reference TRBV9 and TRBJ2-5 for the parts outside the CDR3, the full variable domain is DSGVTQTPKHLITATGQRVTLRCSPRSGDLSVYWYQQSLDQGLQFLIQYYNGEERAKGNILERFSAQQFPDLHSELNLSSLELGDSALYFCASSVGASGGDWETQYFGPGTRLLVL.

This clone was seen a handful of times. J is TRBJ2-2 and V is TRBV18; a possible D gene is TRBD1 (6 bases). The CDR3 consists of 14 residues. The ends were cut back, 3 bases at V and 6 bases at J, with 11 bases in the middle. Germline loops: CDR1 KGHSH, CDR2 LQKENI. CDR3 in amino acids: CASSPDSSSGELFF. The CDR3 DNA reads TGTGCCAGCTCACCGGACAGCTCATCCGGGGAGCTGTTTTTT.

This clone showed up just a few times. CDR3 loop: CATSLAPDVNEQFF. The CDR3 coding sequence is TGTGCCACCAGCCTAGCCCCTGACGTGAATGAGCAGTTCTTC. This rearrangement joins TRBV15 to TRBJ2-1; D is perhaps TRBD2 (5 bases). Germline assignment: CDR1 LNHNV and CDR2 YYDKDF (reference sequence). The V and J ends lost 5 bases and 7 bases respectively, with 15 bases between them. The CDR3 has 14 amino acids.

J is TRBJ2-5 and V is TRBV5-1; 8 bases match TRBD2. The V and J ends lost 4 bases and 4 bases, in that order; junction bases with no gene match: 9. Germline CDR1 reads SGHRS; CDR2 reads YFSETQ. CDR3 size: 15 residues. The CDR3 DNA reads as TGCGCCAGCAGCCTCCCGGGACTAGGGGGAGAGACCCAGTACTTC. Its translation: CASSLPGLGGETQYF.

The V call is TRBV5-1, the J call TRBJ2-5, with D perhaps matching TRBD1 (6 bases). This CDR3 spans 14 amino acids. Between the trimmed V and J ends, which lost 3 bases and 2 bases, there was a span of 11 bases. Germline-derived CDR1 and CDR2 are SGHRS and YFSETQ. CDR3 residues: CASSWIGQQETQYF. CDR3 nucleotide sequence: TGCGCCAGCAGCTGGATTGGACAGCAAGAGACCCAGTACTTC.